Each of the 27 T cell receptor beta chains below was sequenced from the same sample in a study of control samples from healthy donors and cancer patients. This table comes from immunoSEQ multiplex PCR, and its TCRdb copy is limited to in-frame clones, with some not included. The sample lists some 120,000 clones, roughly 91% seen once, with 1.5% to 2% in the top ten. The source material was PBMCs. The receptors derive from a man in his fifties or sixties with head and neck cancer.

The rearrangement links TRBV18 to TRBJ1-1; D remains unclear. Germline CDR1 is KGHSH and CDR2 is LQKENI. V was shortened by 3 bases and J by 4 bases, with 15 bases between the two germline ends. This CDR3 has 15 amino acids. CDR3 residues: CASSPVGKSGTEAFF. CDR3 nucleotide sequence: TGTGCCAGCTCACCGGTCGGAAAGAGTGGCACTGAAGCTTTCTTT.

This chain uses TRBV5-6 with TRBJ2-3, with D possibly being TRBD2 (5 bases). Germline assignment: CDR1 SGHDT and CDR2 YYEEEE. The CDR3 consists of 16 residues. Trimming removed 4 bases from V and 0 bases from J, with 15 bases in between. Here the CDR3 DNA reads TGTGCCAGCAGCCCCCAGATCGGGGTCAGCACAGATACGCAGTATTTT. Translated, it gives CASSPQIGVSTDTQYF.

The chain uses TRBV28 and TRBJ1-5, with a weak D call TRBD1 (5 bases). There are 17 residues in the CDR3. Germline loops: CDR1 MDHEN, CDR2 SYDVKM. V lost 6 bases, J lost 2 bases, and 20 bases lay in between. The CDR3 reads CASSPGHLGSGNQPQHF. The CDR3 DNA reads TGTGCCAGCAGCCCTGGACACCTTGGGTCGGGCAATCAGCCCCAGCATTTT. The full variable domain, with the rest looked up from reference TRBV28 and TRBJ1-5, is DVKVTQSSRYLVKRTGEKVFLECVQDMDHENMFWYRQDPGLGLRLIYFSYDVKMKEKGDIPEGYSVSREKKERFSLILESASTNQTSMYLCASSPGHLGSGNQPQHFGDGTRLSIL.

This chain links TRBV24-1 with TRBJ1-5, with 7 bases that match TRBD1. The CDR3 is 13 residues long. V trimming: 9 bases; J trimming: 0 bases; junction bases outside the gene matches: 1. Germline-derived CDR1 and CDR2 are KGHDR and SFDVKD. CDR3 bases: TGTGCCACCGCAGGGGGTAGCAATCAGCCCCAGCATTTT. Its translation is CATAGGSNQPQHF.

This sequence joins TRBV11-2 and TRBJ2-7; tentatively, D is TRBD1 or TRBD2 (5 bases each). The CDR3 is made up of 15 amino acids. CDR1 is SGHAT and CDR2 is FQNNGV in the germline V gene. With 2 bases removed from V and 1 base from J, the gap between germline ends came to 12 bases. The CDR3 is CASSLIQDSSYEQYF. As DNA, the CDR3 is TGTGCCAGCAGCTTAATACAGGACTCATCCTACGAGCAGTACTTC.

The V call is TRBV6-1, the J call TRBJ1-4, with 7 positions matching TRBD1. The CDR3 has 14 residues. CDR1 and CDR2 (germline): MNHNS, SASEGT. Trimming took 5 bases from V and 1 from J; bases not matched to a gene: 1. CDR3 in DNA: TGTGCCAGCAGTAACAGGGGAACTAATGAAAAACTGTTTTTT. Translation gives CASSNRGTNEKLFF.

The chain combines TRBV7-9 with TRBJ2-5, with D unclear. Per germline, CDR1 SEHNR and CDR2 FQNEAQ (reference sequence). This CDR3 region has 13 residues. Trimming took off 2 bases at V and 5 bases at J, with 9 bases between the two ends. The CDR3 DNA sequence: TGTGCCAGCAGCTTACTGCTATGGGAGACCCAGTACTTC. Amino acids: CASSLLLWETQYF.

The sample holds a few counts of this clone. The chain couples TRBV30 to TRBJ1-4; a weak D match, TRBD1 (6 bases). The CDR3 contains 14 residues. With 2 bases removed from V and 6 bases from J, the gap between germline ends came to 13 bases. The germline CDR1 and CDR2 sequences are GTSNPN and SVGIG (reference sequence). The CDR3 loop is CAWSRRGRDEKLFF. Here the CDR3 DNA reads TGTGCCTGGAGTCGCCGGGGGCGCGATGAAAAACTGTTTTTT.

The chain uses TRBV7-6 and TRBJ2-3; 8 bases match TRBD2. This CDR3 contains 16 residues. Germline loops: CDR1 SGHVS, CDR2 FNYEAQ. V lost 3 bases and J lost 3; bases outside the gene matches: 8. CDR3 loop: CASSFSLGGETDTQYF. CDR3 in DNA: TGTGCCAGCAGCTTTAGTCTCGGGGGGGAGACAGATACGCAGTATTTT.

The rearrangement uses TRBV5-1 and TRBJ2-2; 7 bases align to TRBD1. From germline, CDR1 is SGHRS and CDR2 YFSETQ. V lost 4 bases and J lost 4; bases outside the gene matches: 7. The CDR3 is 15 amino acids. The CDR3 reads CASSRDRVSTGELFF. The CDR3 nucleotides read TGCGCCAGCAGCCGAGACAGGGTCTCCACCGGGGAGCTGTTTTTT.

The rearrangement links TRBV7-9 to TRBJ2-7; TRBD1 aligns across 8 bases. This CDR3 is 14 amino acids long. Germline CDR1 SEHNR, CDR2 FQNEAQ (reference sequence). The junction had 4 bases not matched to a gene; V was cut back by 4 bases and J by 2 bases. CDR3 region: CASSSWDRTYEQYF. DNA of the CDR3: TGTGCCAGCAGCTCTTGGGACAGGACCTACGAGCAGTACTTC. Full variable domain (missing parts from reference TRBV7-9 and TRBJ2-7): DTGVSQNPRHKITKRGQNVTFRCDPISEHNRLYWYRQTLGQGPEFLTYFQNEAQLEKSRLLSDRFSAERPKGSFSTLEIQRTEQGDSAMYLCASSSWDRTYEQYFGPGTRLTVT.

The CDR3 sequence: CASSLWDGGRYTEAFF. The DNA for the CDR3 is TGTGCCAGCAGCTTATGGGATGGTGGGCGGTACACTGAAGCTTTCTTT. This chain joins TRBV7-9 and TRBJ1-1; D gene ambiguous. Trimming took off 2 bases at V and 3 bases at J, with 16 bases between the two ends. CDR1 and CDR2 (germline): SEHNR, FQNEAQ (reference sequence). The CDR3 sequence is 16 residues long.

The chain links TRBV29-1 to TRBJ1-3, with 8 bases identical to TRBD1. Germline V gene data show CDR1 as SQVTM and CDR2 as ANQGSEA. The CDR3 runs to 13 residues. V was clipped by 7 bases and J by 7 bases; unmatched bases: 9. CDR3 nucleotide sequence: TGCAGCGCCATGGGACAGGTGGGGAACACCATATATTTT. This translates into CSAMGQVGNTIYF.

The J gene is TRBJ1-1, the V gene TRBV2; maybe TRBD1 (5 bases). V lost 4 bases and J 6 bases, leaving 15 bases between the germline ends. The CDR3 contains 14 residues. Germline V gene lookup returns CDR1 SNHLY and CDR2 FYNNEI. The chain's CDR3 is CASSGLRRGSEAFF. CDR3 nucleotide sequence: TGTGCCAGCAGTGGTTTAAGGAGGGGCTCTGAAGCTTTCTTT. Variable domain in full (rest from reference TRBV2 and TRBJ1-1): EPEVTQTPSHQVTQMGQEVILRCVPISNHLYFYWYRQILGQKVEFLVSFYNNEISEKSEIFDDQFSVERPDGSNFTLKIRSTKLEDSAMYFCASSGLRRGSEAFFGQGTRLTVV.

The rearrangement uses TRBV25-1 and TRBJ2-7; 8 bases match TRBD2. There are 15 residues in the CDR3. V shed 6 bases and J 6 bases; nucleotides not matched to a gene: 13. From germline, CDR1 is MGHDK and CDR2 SYGVNS. This chain's CDR3 is CASSPTPRGGSEQYF. Here the CDR3 DNA reads TGTGCCAGCAGCCCCACCCCCCGGGGGGGGAGCGAGCAGTACTTC.

The rearrangement uses TRBV4-3 and TRBJ1-1; 11 nucleotides line up with TRBD1. Germline CDR1 LGHNA, CDR2 YSLEER. The J segment lost 0 bases and the V segment lost 4 bases, leaving 4 bases of the junction unmatched. The CDR3 is 16 amino acids. CDR3 DNA sequence: TGCGCCAGCAGCCTCGGGACAGGGGGTCTGAACACTGAAGCTTTCTTT. Amino acid sequence: CASSLGTGGLNTEAFF.

The genes are TRBV4-3 and TRBJ1-5; D remains ambiguous. The CDR3 length is 14 residues. Trimming left V 2 bases short and J 4 bases short, with 9 bases between. Germline CDR1 is LGHNA and CDR2 is YSLEER. CDR3 DNA sequence: TGCGCCAGCAGCCAAAAACCGGGAAATCAGCCCCAGCATTTT. Its translation: CASSQKPGNQPQHF.

The chain employs TRBV3-1 (or the pseudogene TRBV3-2) and TRBJ2-7; possible D gene TRBD2, 6 bases. Between the trimmed V and J ends, which lost 3 bases and 6 bases, there was a span of 15 bases. This CDR3 contains 14 residues. CDR1 and CDR2 (germline): LGHDT, YNNKEL (reference sequence). CDR3 sequence reads: CASSQVTLRGEQYF. CDR3 DNA: TGTGCCAGCAGCCAGGTCACCCTGCGGGGCGAGCAGTACTTC.

The rearrangement links TRBV5-1 to TRBJ2-3; D gene uncertain. This CDR3 spans 12 amino acids. Germline assignment: CDR1 SGHRS and CDR2 YFSETQ. V dropped 0 bases and J dropped 4 bases, with 3 bases sitting between them. This chain's CDR3 is CASSLESDTQYF. Written as DNA, the CDR3 is TGCGCCAGCAGCTTGGAATCAGATACGCAGTATTTT.

The chain recombines TRBV4-1 with TRBJ1-2, with D maybe TRBD1 (5 bases). Trimming left V 0 bases short and J 5 bases short, with 16 bases between. Germline-derived CDR1 and CDR2 are MGHRA and YSYEKL. The CDR3 totals 16 residues. CDR3 DNA: TGCGCCAGCAGCCAAGATTGGGGCAGGGTGGTATATGGCTACACCTTC. This gives the protein CASSQDWGRVVYGYTF.

This chain links TRBV11-2 with TRBJ2-7, with 9 positions matching TRBD1. The junction had 4 bases not matched to a gene; V was cut back by 3 bases and J by 4 bases. Germline lookup yields CDR1 SGHAT and CDR2 FQNNGV. This CDR3 has 14 amino acids. For the CDR3, the DNA is TGTGCCAGCAGCTTCGGGACAGGGAGGTACGAGCAGTACTTC. Its protein product is CASSFGTGRYEQYF.

The chain combines TRBV7-9 with TRBJ2-7; 7 nucleotides align to TRBD1. The CDR3 is made up of 15 amino acids. Trimming took 3 bases from V and 2 from J; bases not matched to a gene: 7. CDR1 and CDR2 from the germline V gene are SEHNR and FQNEAQ (reference sequence). As DNA, the CDR3 is TGTGCCAGCAGCTTGGGTCCAGGGGGTACCTACGAGCAGTACTTC. Its protein product is CASSLGPGGTYEQYF. The full variable domain, with the rest looked up from reference TRBV7-9 and TRBJ2-7, is DTGVSQNPRHKITKRGQNVTFRCDPISEHNRLYWYRQTLGQGPEFLTYFQNEAQLEKSRLLSDRFSAERPKGSFSTLEIQRTEQGDSAMYLCASSLGPGGTYEQYFGPGTRLTVT.

V is TRBV3-1 (or the pseudogene TRBV3-2) and J is TRBJ1-5, with TRBD1 matching over 8 bases. The CDR3 runs 16 residues. Trimming at V came to 3 bases and at J to 4 bases, leaving 8 bases not matched to a gene. Germline V CDR1 and CDR2: LGHDT, YNNKEL (reference sequence). The CDR3 is CASSQTAQGENQPQHF. The DNA of the CDR3 is TGTGCCAGCAGCCAGACCGCACAGGGGGAAAATCAGCCCCAGCATTTT.

V usage is TRBV7-2 and J usage is TRBJ2-2, with D possibly being TRBD2 (6 bases). CDR1 SGHTA and CDR2 FQGNSA come from the germline V gene. Deletions cut 5 bases from V and 2 bases from J, with 12 bases between. CDR3 length: 15 amino acids. The CDR3 region has the DNA TGTGCCAGCAGCCCGGGGACTGCAAACACCGGGGAGCTGTTTTTT. This translates into CASSPGTANTGELFF.

This chain uses TRBV19 with TRBJ2-2; no clear D. V was shortened by 3 bases and J by 0 bases, with 8 bases between the two germline ends. This CDR3 is built from 15 residues. The V gene's germline CDR1 is LNHDA and CDR2 SQIVND (reference sequence). CDR3 region: CASSIGTTNTGELFF. The DNA for the CDR3 is TGTGCCAGTAGTATCGGTACTACGAACACCGGGGAGCTGTTTTTT.

V is TRBV5-4 and J is TRBJ2-1, with TRBD1 matching 8 bases. V lost 2 bases, J lost 2 bases, and 3 bases stayed unmatched. The germline CDR1 and CDR2 sequences are SGHNT and YYREEE (reference sequence). The CDR3 extends over 15 amino acids. This CDR3 reads CASSFGQGTYNEQFF. Here the CDR3 DNA reads TGTGCCAGCAGCTTCGGACAGGGAACCTACAATGAGCAGTTCTTC.

The genes are TRBV30 and TRBJ1-1, with unresolved D. This CDR3 is 12 amino acids long. Germline V lookup: CDR1 GTSNPN, CDR2 SVGIG (reference sequence). The V gene lost 7 bases and the J gene lost 5 bases, with 14 bases spanning the gap. The CDR3 spells CASGEGRTEAFF. In DNA form, the CDR3 reads TGTGCCTCCGGAGAGGGAAGAACTGAAGCTTTCTTT. The full variable domain, in which reference TRBV30 and TRBJ1-1 provide the parts outside the CDR3, is SQTIHQWPATLVQPVGSPLSLECTVEGTSNPNLYWYRQAAGRGLQLLFYSVGIGQISSEVPQNLSASRPQDRQFILSSKKLLLSDSGFYLCASGEGRTEAFFGQGTRLTVV.